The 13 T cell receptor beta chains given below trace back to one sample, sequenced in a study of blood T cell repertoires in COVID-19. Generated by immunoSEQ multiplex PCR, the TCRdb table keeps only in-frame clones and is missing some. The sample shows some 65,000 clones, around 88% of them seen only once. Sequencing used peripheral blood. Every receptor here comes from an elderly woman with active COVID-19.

CDR3 sequence reads: CASSLDRTGDTGELFF. For the CDR3, the DNA is TGTGCCAGCAGCTTAGATAGGACAGGGGACACCGGGGAGCTGTTTTTT. The genes are TRBV7-6 and TRBJ2-2, with 9 bases identical to TRBD1. The CDR3 extends over 16 amino acids. Germline values: CDR1 SGHVS, CDR2 FNYEAQ. Trimming took 1 base from V and 3 from J; bases not matched to a gene: 3. Drawing the rest from reference TRBV7-6 and TRBJ2-2, the complete variable domain is GAGVSQSPRYKVTKRGQDVALRCDPISGHVSLYWYRQALGQGPEFLTYFNYEAQQDKSGLPNDRFSAERPEGSISTLTIQRTEQRDSAMYRCASSLDRTGDTGELFFGEGSRLTVL.

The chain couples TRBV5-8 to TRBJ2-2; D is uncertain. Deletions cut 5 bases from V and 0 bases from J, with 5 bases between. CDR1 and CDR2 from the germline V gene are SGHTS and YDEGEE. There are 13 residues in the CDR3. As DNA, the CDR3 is TGTGCCAGCAGAGCCCCGAACACCGGGGAGCTGTTTTTT. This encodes CASRAPNTGELFF.

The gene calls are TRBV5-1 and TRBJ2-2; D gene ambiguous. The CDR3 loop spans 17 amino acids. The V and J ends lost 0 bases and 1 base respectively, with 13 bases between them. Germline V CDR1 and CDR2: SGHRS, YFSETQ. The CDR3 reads CASSLGSITVNTGELFF. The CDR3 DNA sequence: TGCGCCAGCAGCTTGGGAAGTATAACGGTGAACACCGGGGAGCTGTTTTTT. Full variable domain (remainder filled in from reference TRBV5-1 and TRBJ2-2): KAGVTQTPRYLIKTRGQQVTLSCSPISGHRSVSWYQQTPGQGLQFLFEYFSETQRNKGNFPGRFSGRQFSNSRSEMNVSTLELGDSALYLCASSLGSITVNTGELFFGEGSRLTVL.

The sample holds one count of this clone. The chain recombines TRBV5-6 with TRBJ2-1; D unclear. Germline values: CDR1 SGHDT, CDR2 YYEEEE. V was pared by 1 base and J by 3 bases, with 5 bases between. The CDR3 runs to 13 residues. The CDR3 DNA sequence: TGTGCCAGCAGCTTGAAATACTACAATGAGCAGTTCTTC. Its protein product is CASSLKYYNEQFF.

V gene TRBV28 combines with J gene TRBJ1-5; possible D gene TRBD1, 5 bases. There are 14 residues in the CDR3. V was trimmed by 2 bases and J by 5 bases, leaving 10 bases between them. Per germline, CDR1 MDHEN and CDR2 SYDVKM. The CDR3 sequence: CASSLGGDYQPQHF. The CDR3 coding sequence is TGTGCCAGCAGTTTAGGGGGGGATTATCAGCCCCAGCATTTT.

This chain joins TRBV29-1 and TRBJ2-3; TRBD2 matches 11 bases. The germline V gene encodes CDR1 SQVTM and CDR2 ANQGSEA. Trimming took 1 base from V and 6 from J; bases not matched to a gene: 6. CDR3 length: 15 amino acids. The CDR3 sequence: CSVEGTSGWVDTQYF. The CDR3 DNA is TGCAGCGTTGAAGGGACTAGCGGGTGGGTGGATACGCAGTATTTT.

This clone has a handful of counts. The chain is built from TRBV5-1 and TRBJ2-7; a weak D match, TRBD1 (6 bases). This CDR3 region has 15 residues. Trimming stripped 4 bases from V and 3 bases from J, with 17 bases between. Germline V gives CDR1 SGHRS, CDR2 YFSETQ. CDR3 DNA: TGCGCCAGCAGCCCCCCGGACAGTCTCTTCTACGAGCAGTACTTC. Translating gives CASSPPDSLFYEQYF.

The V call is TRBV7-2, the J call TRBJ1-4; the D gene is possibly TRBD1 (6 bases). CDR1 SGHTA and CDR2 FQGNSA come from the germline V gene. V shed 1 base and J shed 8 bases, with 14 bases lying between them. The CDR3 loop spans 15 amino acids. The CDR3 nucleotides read TGTGCCAGCAGCTTAGACCAGGGGCGGTGGGAAAAACTGTTTTTT. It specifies CASSLDQGRWEKLFF.

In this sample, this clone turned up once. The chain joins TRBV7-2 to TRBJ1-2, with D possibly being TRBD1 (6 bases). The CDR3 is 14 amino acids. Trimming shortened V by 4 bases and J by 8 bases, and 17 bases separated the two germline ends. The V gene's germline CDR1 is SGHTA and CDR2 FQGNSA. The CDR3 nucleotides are TGTGCCAGCAGCTCCCCCAGGACAGCGGGGGGCTACACCTTC. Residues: CASSSPRTAGGYTF. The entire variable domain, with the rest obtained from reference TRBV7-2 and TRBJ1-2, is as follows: GAGVSQSPSNKVTEKGKDVELRCDPISGHTALYWYRQSLGQGLEFLIYFQGNSAPDKSGLPSDRFSAERTGGSVSTLTIQRTQQEDSAVYLCASSSPRTAGGYTFGSGTRLTVV.

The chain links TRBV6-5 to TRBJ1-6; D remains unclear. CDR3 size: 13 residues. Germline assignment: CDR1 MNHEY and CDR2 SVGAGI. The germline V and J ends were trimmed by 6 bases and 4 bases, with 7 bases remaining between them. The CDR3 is CASRAMYNSPLHF. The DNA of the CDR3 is TGTGCCAGCAGAGCAATGTATAATTCACCCCTCCACTTT.

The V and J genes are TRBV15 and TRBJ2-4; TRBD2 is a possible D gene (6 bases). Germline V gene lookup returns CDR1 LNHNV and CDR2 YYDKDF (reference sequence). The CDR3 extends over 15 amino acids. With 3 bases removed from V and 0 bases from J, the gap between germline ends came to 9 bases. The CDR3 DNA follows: TGTGCCACCAGCAGGGGGGGAGTAGCCAAAAACATTCAGTACTTC. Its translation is CATSRGGVAKNIQYF.

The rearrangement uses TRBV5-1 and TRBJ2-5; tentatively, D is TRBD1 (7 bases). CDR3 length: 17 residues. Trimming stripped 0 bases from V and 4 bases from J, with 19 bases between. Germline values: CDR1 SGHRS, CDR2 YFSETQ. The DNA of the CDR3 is TGCGCCAGCAGCTTGGGCGGCAGGGGGAGGCATGGAGAGACCCAGTACTTC. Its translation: CASSLGGRGRHGETQYF.

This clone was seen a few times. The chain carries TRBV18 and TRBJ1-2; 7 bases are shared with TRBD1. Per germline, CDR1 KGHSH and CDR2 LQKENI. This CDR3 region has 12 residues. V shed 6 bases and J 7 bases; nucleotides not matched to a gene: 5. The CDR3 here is CASSVDRAGYTF. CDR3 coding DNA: TGTGCCAGCTCCGTAGACAGGGCTGGCTACACCTTC.